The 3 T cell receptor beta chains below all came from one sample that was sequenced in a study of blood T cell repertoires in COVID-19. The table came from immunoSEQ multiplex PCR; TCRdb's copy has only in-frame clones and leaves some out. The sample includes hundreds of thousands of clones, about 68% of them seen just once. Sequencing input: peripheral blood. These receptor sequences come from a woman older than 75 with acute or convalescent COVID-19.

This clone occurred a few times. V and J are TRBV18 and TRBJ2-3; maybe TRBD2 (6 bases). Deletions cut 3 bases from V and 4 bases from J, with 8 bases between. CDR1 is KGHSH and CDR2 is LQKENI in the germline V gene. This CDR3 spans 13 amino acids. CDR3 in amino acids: CASSPASADTQYF. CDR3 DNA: TGTGCCAGCTCACCGGCTAGCGCAGATACGCAGTATTTT.

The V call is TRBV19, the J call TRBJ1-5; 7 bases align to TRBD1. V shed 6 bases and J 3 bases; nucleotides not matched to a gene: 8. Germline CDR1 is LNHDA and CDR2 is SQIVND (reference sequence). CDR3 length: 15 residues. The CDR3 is CASRTNQGVNQPQHF. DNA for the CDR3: TGTGCCAGTAGAACCAACCAGGGGGTCAATCAGCCCCAGCATTTT.

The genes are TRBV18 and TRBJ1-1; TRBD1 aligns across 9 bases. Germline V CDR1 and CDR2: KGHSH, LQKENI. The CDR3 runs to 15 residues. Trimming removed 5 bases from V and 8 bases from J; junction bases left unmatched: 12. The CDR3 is CASSTGTGLLGEAFF. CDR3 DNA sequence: TGTGCCAGCTCAACGGGGACAGGGCTCTTGGGGGAAGCTTTCTTT.